This T cell receptor beta chain came from a study of T cell repertoires in ileal Crohn's disease. Lamina propria lymphocytes from surgical specimens were isolated on a density gradient before sorting. Germline CDR1 MNHNY, CDR2 SVGAGI (reference sequence). The CDR3 is made up of 12 amino acids. The V gene lost 5 bases and the J gene lost 8 bases, with 12 bases spanning the gap. Whole-study results and caveats: Clonality above 26.8% at surgery always came with endoscopic recurrence. Compared with CD4 T cells, sorted CD8 cells carried more expanded clones. Clonal expansions were more frequent in active smokers than non-smokers at surgery.

Only in-frame clones appear in the TCRdb table, and some are missing; sequencing was by immunoSEQ multiplex PCR. The table records some 3,000 clones, about 80% of them present only once. With respect to this clone: Its specificity is unknown.

V gene TRBV6-6 combines with J gene TRBJ1-2, with D uncertain. The sample taken for sequencing was CD4+ T cells sorted from the ileum. The origin of this receptor is an adult with Crohn's disease. The CDR3 sequence: CASSLQTYGYTF. Written as DNA, the CDR3 is TGTGCCAGCAGTCTCCAGACATACGGCTACACCTTC.